This entry describes one T cell receptor (beta chain). This receptor's antigen is unknown. No base-level quality is on record; no much larger clone is a single base apart. The source of the sample is a study of T cell responses to AZD1222 COVID-19 vaccine (dated by TCRdb to 2020 to 2022). For the study in its entirety: A total of around 240 trial participants underwent TCR sequencing, of whom around 210 had received two doses of AZD1222 and roughly 26 had received two doses of the MenACWY control vaccine. Enrollment into the trials was organized by age into subgroups of 18-55, 56-69 and 70-plus years, and those subgroups contained roughly 160, 29 and 62 TCR-sequenced participants, respectively.

The CDR3 regions of human TCRbeta chains were analyzed by immunosequencing. Processing in the source paper ran as follows. TCRs in the repertoires were compared against a reference library of SARS-CoV-2-specific TCRs that had been generated with the MIRA antigen-specificity platform. Breadth meant the fraction of unique TCRs that were SARS-CoV-2-associated, whereas depth meant the fraction of total T cells that were SARS-CoV-2-associated. Using the MIRA data, each spike-specific TCR was mapped to the spike region that the TCR reacts to and placed in a CD4 or CD8 class. Log10-transformed breadth and depth values were compared by one-way ANOVA with Sidak's multiple comparisons tests. TCRdb took this table from immuneACCESS and kept in-frame rearrangements with V and J called. Such tables lack part of the clones; where checked against another copy, unresolved V genes explain under half of the gap, and the rest is unexplained. The D gene and trimming were derived from the DNA, and the V and J assignments and clone size from that table. The sample table holds about 180,000 clones, of which 90% were seen once. The top ten clones comprise more than 3.5% of the sample.

In the paper's terms, the time point label means: about 28 days (+/-7) after the second vaccine dose. The label giving this sample's treatment or condition can be read as: meningococcal conjugate vaccine given as trial control. The vaccinee samples were drawn from two UK trials, COV001 and COV002, one of which was a single-blind randomized controlled phase 2/3 trial testing AZD1222 (ChAdOx1 nCoV-19) in healthy adults. Trial participant PBMC samples were collected at day 0 and day 28 after the second dose for TCRbeta chain sequencing. Study-level results and caveats: After two AZD1222 doses, spike-specific TCR breadth and depth were significantly higher than at day 0 and than in MenACWY recipients. Reportedly, almost half of the unique spike-specific TCRs recognized epitopes lying outside the regions that are mutated in the B.1.351 and B.1.1.7 variants. Because no samples from the day 14 peak response were available, repertoires could be characterized only after the peak T cell response. In the small 56-69-year group, the increase in depth fell short of significance, most likely because of low power. Conclusions about previously exposed vaccinees are limited because only five to seven AZD1222 recipients were SARS-CoV-2 seropositive at baseline. Most participants were white British and females outnumbered males, and the authors suggested that clonal diversity may have been underestimated. The whole spike protein was spanned by vaccine-associated CD4 TCRs, and dominant responses were seen in regions 160-218 and 743-854.

Trimming removed 8 bases from V and 12 bases from J; the gene matches leave 29 bases unexplained. Inclusive of the bounding cysteine and phenylalanine, the CDR3 is 19 residues long. The CDR3 DNA has 57 bases and is translated from base 1. CDR1 and CDR2 are drawn from the germline V gene: MDHEN, SYDVKM. The sequences come from peripheral blood, collected 28 days after the second dose of the MenACWY control vaccine. The source of this sequence is an adult who received the MenACWY meningococcal vaccine as a control. The chain couples TRBV28 to TRBJ2-1, and 9 junctional nucleotides match TRBD2. CDR3 reads: CASQSNIVGTSIEGPGQFF. The DNA reads as follows: TGTGCCAGCCAAAGTAACATTGTGGGGACTAGCATTGAGGGTCCAGGGCAGTTCTTC.